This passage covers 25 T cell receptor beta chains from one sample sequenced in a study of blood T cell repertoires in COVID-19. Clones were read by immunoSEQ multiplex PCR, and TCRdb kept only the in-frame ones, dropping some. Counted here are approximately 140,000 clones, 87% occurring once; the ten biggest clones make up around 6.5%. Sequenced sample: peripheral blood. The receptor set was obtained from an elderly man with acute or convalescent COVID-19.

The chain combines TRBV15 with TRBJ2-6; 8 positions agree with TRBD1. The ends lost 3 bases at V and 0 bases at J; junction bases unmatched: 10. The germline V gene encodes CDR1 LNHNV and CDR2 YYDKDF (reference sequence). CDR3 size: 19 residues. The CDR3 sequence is CATSRRGQGTYSGANVLTF. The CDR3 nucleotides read TGTGCCACCAGCAGGCGAGGACAGGGCACCTACTCTGGGGCCAACGTCCTGACTTTC.

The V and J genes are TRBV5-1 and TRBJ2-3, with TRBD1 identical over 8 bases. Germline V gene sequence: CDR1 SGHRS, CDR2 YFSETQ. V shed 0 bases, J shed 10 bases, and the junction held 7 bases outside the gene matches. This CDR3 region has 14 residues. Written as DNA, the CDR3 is TGCGCCAGCAGCTTGGCCGGTGGACAGGGTGCGCAGTATTTT. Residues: CASSLAGGQGAQYF.

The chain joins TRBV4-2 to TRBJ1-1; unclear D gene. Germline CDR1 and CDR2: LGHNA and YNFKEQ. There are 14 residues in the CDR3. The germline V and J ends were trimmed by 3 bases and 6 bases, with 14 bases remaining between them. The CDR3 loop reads CASSQQTGGSEAFF. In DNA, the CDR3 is TGTGCCAGCAGCCAGCAGACGGGTGGCTCTGAAGCTTTCTTT.

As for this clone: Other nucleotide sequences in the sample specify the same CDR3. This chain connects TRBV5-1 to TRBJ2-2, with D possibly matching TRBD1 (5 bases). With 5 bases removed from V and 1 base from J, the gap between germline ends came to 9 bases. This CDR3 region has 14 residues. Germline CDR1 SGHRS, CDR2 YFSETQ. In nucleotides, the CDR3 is TGCGCCAGCAGTTTTGGACAGAACACCGGGGAGCTGTTTTTT. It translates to CASSFGQNTGELFF. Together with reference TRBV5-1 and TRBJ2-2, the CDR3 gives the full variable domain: KAGVTQTPRYLIKTRGQQVTLSCSPISGHRSVSWYQQTPGQGLQFLFEYFSETQRNKGNFPGRFSGRQFSNSRSEMNVSTLELGDSALYLCASSFGQNTGELFFGEGSRLTVL.

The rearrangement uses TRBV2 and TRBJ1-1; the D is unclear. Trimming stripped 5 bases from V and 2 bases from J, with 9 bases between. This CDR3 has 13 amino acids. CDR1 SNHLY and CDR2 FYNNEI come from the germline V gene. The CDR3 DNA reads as TGTGCCAGCAGTTATAGAAGCAACACTGAAGCTTTCTTT. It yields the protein CASSYRSNTEAFF.

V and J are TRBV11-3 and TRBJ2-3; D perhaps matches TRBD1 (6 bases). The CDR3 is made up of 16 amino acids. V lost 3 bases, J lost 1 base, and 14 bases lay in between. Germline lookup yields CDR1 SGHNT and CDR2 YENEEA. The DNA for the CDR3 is TGTGCCAGCAGCTTGCTTGGGGGCGAGGGCACAGATACGCAGTATTTT. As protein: CASSLLGGEGTDTQYF.

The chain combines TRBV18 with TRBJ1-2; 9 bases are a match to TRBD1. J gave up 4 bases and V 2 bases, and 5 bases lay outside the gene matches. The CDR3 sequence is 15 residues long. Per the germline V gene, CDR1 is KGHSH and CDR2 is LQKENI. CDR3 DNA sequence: TGTGCCAGCTCACCAGGGGGGACAGGGCCCTATGGCTACACCTTC. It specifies CASSPGGTGPYGYTF.

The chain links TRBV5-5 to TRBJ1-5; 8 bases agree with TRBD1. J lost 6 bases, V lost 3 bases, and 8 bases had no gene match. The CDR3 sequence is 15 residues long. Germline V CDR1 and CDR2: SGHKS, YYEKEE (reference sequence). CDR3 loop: CASSSGGGPFQPQHF. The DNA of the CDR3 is TGTGCCAGCAGCTCAGGGGGCGGACCGTTTCAGCCCCAGCATTTT. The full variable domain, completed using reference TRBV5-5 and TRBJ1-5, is DAGVTQSPTHLIKTRGQQVTLRCSPISGHKSVSWYQQVLGQGPQFIFQYYEKEERGRGNFPDRFSARQFPNYSSELNVNALLLGDSALYLCASSSGGGPFQPQHFGDGTRLSIL.

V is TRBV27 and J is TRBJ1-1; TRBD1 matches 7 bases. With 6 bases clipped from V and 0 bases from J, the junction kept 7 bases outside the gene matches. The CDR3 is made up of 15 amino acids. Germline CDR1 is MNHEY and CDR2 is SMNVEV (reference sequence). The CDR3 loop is CASSFEGGMNTEAFF. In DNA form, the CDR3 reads TGTGCCAGCAGCTTCGAAGGGGGCATGAACACTGAAGCTTTCTTT.

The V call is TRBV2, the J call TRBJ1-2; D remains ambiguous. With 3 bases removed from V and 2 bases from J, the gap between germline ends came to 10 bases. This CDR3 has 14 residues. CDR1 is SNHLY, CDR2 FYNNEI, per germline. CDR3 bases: TGTGCCAGCAGTGAGTCCCCGGGAAACTATGGCTACACCTTC. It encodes CASSESPGNYGYTF.

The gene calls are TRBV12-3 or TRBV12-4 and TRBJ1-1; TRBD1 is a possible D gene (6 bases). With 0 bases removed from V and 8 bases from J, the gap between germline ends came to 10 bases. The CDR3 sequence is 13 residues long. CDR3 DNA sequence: TGTGCCAGCAGTTTAGCAGGGGGTCCCGAAGCTTTCTTT. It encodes CASSLAGGPEAFF.

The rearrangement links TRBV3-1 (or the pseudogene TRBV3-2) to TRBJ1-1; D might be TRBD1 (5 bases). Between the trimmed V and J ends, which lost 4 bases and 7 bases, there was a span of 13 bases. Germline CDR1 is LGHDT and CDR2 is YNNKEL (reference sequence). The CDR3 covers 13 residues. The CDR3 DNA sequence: TGTGCCAGCAGCCCCACAGGAGATGGTGAAGCTTTCTTT. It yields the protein CASSPTGDGEAFF.

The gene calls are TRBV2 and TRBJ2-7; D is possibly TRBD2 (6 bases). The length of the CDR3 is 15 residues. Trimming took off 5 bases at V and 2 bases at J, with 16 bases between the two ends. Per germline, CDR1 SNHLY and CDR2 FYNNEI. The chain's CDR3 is CASSSGRGQAYEQYF. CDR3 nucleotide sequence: TGTGCCAGCAGTTCCGGGCGGGGTCAGGCCTACGAGCAGTACTTC.

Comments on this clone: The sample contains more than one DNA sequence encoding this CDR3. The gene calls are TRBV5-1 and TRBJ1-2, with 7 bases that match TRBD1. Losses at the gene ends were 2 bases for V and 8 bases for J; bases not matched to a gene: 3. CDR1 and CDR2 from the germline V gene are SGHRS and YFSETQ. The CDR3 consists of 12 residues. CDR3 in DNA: TGCGCCAGCAGCTTTCAGGGGGACGGCTACACCTTC. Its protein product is CASSFQGDGYTF.

The CDR3 is CARSTGDLYNEQFF. The CDR3 DNA follows: TGTGCCAGAAGCACTGGGGACTTATACAATGAGCAGTTCTTC. V usage is TRBV5-3 and J usage is TRBJ2-1, with a weak D call TRBD2 (6 bases). TRBV5-3 is given ORF status, its function remaining uncertain. The V and J ends lost 4 bases and 4 bases respectively, with 12 bases between them. The CDR3 sequence is 14 residues long.

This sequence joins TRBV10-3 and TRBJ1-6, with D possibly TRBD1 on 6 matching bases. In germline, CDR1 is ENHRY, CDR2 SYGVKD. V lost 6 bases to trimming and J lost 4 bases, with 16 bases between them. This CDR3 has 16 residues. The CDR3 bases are TGTGCCATCAGGGAGACCGCAGGGACATATAATTCACCCCTCCACTTT. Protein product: CAIRETAGTYNSPLHF.

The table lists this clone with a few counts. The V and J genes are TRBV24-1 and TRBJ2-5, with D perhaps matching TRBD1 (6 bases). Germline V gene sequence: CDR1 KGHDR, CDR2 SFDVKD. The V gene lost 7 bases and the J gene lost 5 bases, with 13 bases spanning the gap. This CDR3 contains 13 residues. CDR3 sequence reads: CATRDSLGETQYF. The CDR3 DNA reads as TGTGCCACCAGGGACAGTCTCGGGGAGACCCAGTACTTC.

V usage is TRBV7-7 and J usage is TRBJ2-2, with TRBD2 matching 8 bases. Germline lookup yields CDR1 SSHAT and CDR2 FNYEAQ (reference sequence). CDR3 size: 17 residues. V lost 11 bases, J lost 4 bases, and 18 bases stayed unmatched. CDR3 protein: CAQQLTVQREITGELFF. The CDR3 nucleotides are TGTGCCCAGCAGCTTACGGTTCAGCGGGAGATCACCGGGGAGCTGTTTTTT.

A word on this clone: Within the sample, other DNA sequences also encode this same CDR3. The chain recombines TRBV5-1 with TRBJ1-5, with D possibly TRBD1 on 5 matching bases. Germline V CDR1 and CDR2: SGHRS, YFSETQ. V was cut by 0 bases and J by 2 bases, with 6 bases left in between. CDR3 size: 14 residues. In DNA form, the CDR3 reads TGCGCCAGCAGCTTGGGGGGGGGCAATCAGCCCCAGCATTTT. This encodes CASSLGGGNQPQHF. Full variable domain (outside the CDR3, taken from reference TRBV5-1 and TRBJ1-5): KAGVTQTPRYLIKTRGQQVTLSCSPISGHRSVSWYQQTPGQGLQFLFEYFSETQRNKGNFPGRFSGRQFSNSRSEMNVSTLELGDSALYLCASSLGGGNQPQHFGDGTRLSIL.

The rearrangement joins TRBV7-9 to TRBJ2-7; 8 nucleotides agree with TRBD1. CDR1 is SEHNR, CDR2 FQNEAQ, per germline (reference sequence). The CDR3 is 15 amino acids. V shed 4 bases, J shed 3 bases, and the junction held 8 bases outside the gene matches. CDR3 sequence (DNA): TGTGCCAGCAGCTCAGCTGACAGGGGACACTACGAGCAGTACTTC. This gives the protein CASSSADRGHYEQYF. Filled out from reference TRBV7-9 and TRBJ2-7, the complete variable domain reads DTGVSQNPRHKITKRGQNVTFRCDPISEHNRLYWYRQTLGQGPEFLTYFQNEAQLEKSRLLSDRFSAERPKGSFSTLEIQRTEQGDSAMYLCASSSADRGHYEQYFGPGTRLTVT.

CDR3 sequence (DNA): TGTGCCAGCAGTCCGCGACAGGGCACCTACGAGCAGTACTTC. Translation gives CASSPRQGTYEQYF. The V gene is TRBV6-6, the J gene TRBJ2-7; 7 bases fit TRBD1. With V trimmed by 5 bases and J by 2 bases, 6 bases remained unmatched. The CDR3 extends over 14 amino acids. Germline loops: CDR1 MNHNY, CDR2 SVGAGI (reference sequence).

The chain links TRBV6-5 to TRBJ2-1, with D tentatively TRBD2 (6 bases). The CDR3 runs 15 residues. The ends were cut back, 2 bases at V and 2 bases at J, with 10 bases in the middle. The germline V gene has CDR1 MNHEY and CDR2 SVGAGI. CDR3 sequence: CASSYGGGTYNEQFF. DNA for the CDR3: TGTGCCAGCAGTTACGGTGGAGGGACCTACAATGAGCAGTTCTTC.

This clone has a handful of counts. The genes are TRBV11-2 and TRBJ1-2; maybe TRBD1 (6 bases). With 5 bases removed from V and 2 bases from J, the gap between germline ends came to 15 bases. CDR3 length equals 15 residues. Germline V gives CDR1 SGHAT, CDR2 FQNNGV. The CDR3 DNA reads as TGTGCCAGCAGCACGGTCAGGGGTTGGAACTATGGCTACACCTTC. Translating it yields CASSTVRGWNYGYTF.

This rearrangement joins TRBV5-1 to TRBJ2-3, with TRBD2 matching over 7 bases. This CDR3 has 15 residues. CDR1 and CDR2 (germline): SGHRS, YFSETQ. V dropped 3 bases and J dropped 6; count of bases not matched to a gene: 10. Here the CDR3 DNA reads TGCGCCAGCAGCTCAGGTGGGGGGAGGGCGGATACGCAGTATTTT. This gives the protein CASSSGGGRADTQYF.

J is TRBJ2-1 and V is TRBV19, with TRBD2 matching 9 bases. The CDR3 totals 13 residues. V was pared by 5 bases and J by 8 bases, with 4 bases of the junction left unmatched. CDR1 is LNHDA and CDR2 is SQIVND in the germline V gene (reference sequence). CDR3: CASSLREGYEQFF. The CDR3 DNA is TGTGCCAGTAGTTTGCGGGAGGGGTATGAGCAGTTCTTC.